The 29 T cell receptor beta chains below all came from one sample that was sequenced in a study of T-cell reconstitution after alpha-beta-depleted transplantation in children. Unique molecular identifiers tagged the TCRbeta library. TCRdb re-called the PCR reads through MiXCR, storing one row per CDR3 protein. The data show roughly 420,000 distinct CDR3 sequences, 15% to 20% seen once. This specimen consisted of PBMCs, mostly from graft donor cells, obtained 360 days after TCRalphabeta/CD19-depleted stem cell transplant. Source of these receptors: a boy under three years old who had a stem cell transplant for Wiskott-Aldrich syndrome, so the T cells may come from the graft donor.

This chain uses TRBV18 with TRBJ2-1; D is unresolved. Germline CDR1 and CDR2: KGHSH and LQKENI. This CDR3 has 15 amino acids. V lost 4 bases, J lost 0 bases, and 10 bases lay in between. CDR3 sequence: CASSLISRSYNEQFF. For the CDR3, the DNA is TGTGCCAGCTCACTCATCTCCCGCTCCTACAATGAGCAGTTCTTC.

V usage is TRBV4-1 and J usage is TRBJ2-4; 9 nucleotides agree with TRBD2. J was trimmed by 2 bases and V by 4 bases; bases with no gene match: 12. This CDR3 contains 18 residues. Germline CDR1 MGHRA, CDR2 YSYEKL. The DNA of the CDR3 is TGCGCCAGCAGCCGCGGACTAGCGCGGACCGTGTCCAAAAACATTCAGTACTTC. Amino acids: CASSRGLARTVSKNIQYF.

The V gene is TRBV11-2, the J gene TRBJ2-5; 8 bases map to TRBD2. Germline loops: CDR1 SGHAT, CDR2 FQNNGV. The CDR3 totals 16 residues. V gave up 3 bases and J gave up 2 bases; unmatched junction bases: 8. CDR3 amino acids: CASSFQKKRGQETQYF. DNA of the CDR3: TGTGCCAGCAGCTTCCAAAAAAAGCGGGGGCAAGAGACCCAGTACTTC.

The chain employs TRBV3-1 and TRBJ2-3; D ambiguous. Germline lookup yields CDR1 LGHDT and CDR2 YNNKEL (reference sequence). There are 13 residues in the CDR3. Trimming removed 1 base from V and 10 bases from J, with 12 bases in between. The CDR3: CASSQGRPTAQYF. Here the CDR3 DNA reads TGTGCCAGCAGCCAAGGGAGACCTACCGCGCAGTATTTT.

Many counts were recorded for this clonotype. This sequence joins TRBV7-2 and TRBJ2-6, with D perhaps matching TRBD1 (5 bases). CDR1 SGHTA and CDR2 FQGNSA come from the germline V gene. V lost 4 bases to trimming and J lost 2 bases, with 9 bases between them. The CDR3 contains 15 residues. CDR3 DNA: TGTGCCAGCAGCTCTGCAGGGACTGGGGCCAACGTCCTGACTTTC. It specifies CASSSAGTGANVLTF.

This chain joins TRBV4-3 and TRBJ2-7; TRBD2 agrees at 7 bases. In germline, CDR1 is LGHNA, CDR2 YSLEER. The CDR3 loop spans 15 amino acids. With 0 bases clipped from V and 3 bases from J, the junction kept 5 bases outside the gene matches. CDR3 residues: CASSQEGAGDYEQYF. CDR3 coding DNA: TGCGCCAGCAGCCAAGAAGGGGCGGGAGACTACGAGCAGTACTTC.

The chain recombines TRBV24-1 with TRBJ2-1, with D perhaps being TRBD1 or TRBD2 (5 bases each). Germline CDR1 is KGHDR and CDR2 is SFDVKD. The V end lost 7 bases, the J end lost 8 bases, and 17 bases lay between the germline ends. The CDR3 is 14 residues long. CDR3 region: CATSAAPRGHEQFF. DNA for the CDR3: TGTGCCACCAGCGCGGCCCCGAGGGGACATGAGCAGTTCTTC.

In its sample, this clonotype was seen many times. The chain has TRBV12-3 or TRBV12-4 and TRBJ2-5; D gene ambiguous. The CDR3 length is 11 residues. V lost 6 bases to trimming and J lost 3 bases, with 5 bases between them. The CDR3 is CASSYKETQYF. The CDR3 DNA is TGTGCCAGCAGCTACAAAGAGACCCAGTACTTC.

This clonotype was detected a few times. V usage is TRBV10-2 and J usage is TRBJ2-2; TRBD2 matches 8 bases. CDR3 length: 18 residues. Losses at the gene ends were 6 bases for V and 3 bases for J; bases not matched to a gene: 15. Germline CDR1 reads WSHSY; CDR2 reads SAAADI. CDR3 in amino acids: CASSPRGGRGAYTGELFF. CDR3 sequence (DNA): TGCGCCAGCAGCCCCCGGGGTGGGCGGGGGGCTTACACCGGGGAGCTGTTTTTT.

This chain links TRBV30 with TRBJ2-5; possibly TRBD1 for D (6 bases). Trimming took 6 bases from V and 5 from J, leaving 10 bases between them. Germline V gene lookup returns CDR1 GTSNPN and CDR2 SVGIG (reference sequence). The CDR3 covers 11 residues. The CDR3 loop is CACGGGETQYF. CDR3 DNA sequence: TGTGCCTGTGGGGGCGGGGAGACCCAGTACTTC. Full variable domain (missing parts from reference TRBV30 and TRBJ2-5): SQTIHQWPATLVQPVGSPLSLECTVEGTSNPNLYWYRQAAGRGLQLLFYSVGIGQISSEVPQNLSASRPQDRQFILSSKKLLLSDSGFYLCACGGGETQYFGPGTRLLVL.

This clonotype was observed at least ten times. The chain has TRBV27 and TRBJ1-1; D gene ambiguous. The CDR3 is made up of 13 amino acids. Germline loops: CDR1 MNHEY, CDR2 SMNVEV (reference sequence). With 3 bases removed from V and 2 bases from J, the gap between germline ends came to 7 bases. The DNA for the CDR3 is TGTGCCAGCAGTTTTGGCCCCAACACTGAAGCTTTCTTT. Amino acid sequence: CASSFGPNTEAFF.

The rearrangement links TRBV5-6 to TRBJ1-1; D gene unclear. The CDR3 has 15 amino acids. Trimming left V 0 bases short and J 0 bases short, with 9 bases between. Germline V gives CDR1 SGHDT, CDR2 YYEEEE. In nucleotides, the CDR3 is TGTGCCAGCAGCTTGGCCGGGATTCTGAACACTGAAGCTTTCTTT. Protein: CASSLAGILNTEAFF.

The chain couples TRBV11-3 to TRBJ2-5; D is ambiguous. Trimming removed 0 bases from V and 0 bases from J, with 14 bases in between. CDR1 and CDR2 (germline): SGHNT, YENEEA. The CDR3 extends over 17 amino acids. In nucleotides, the CDR3 is TGTGCCAGCAGCTTAGATTCGGTAGCCCCTTACCAAGAGACCCAGTACTTC. Its translation is CASSLDSVAPYQETQYF.

This chain joins TRBV5-1 and TRBJ2-7, with D possibly matching TRBD2 (6 bases). Germline lookup yields CDR1 SGHRS and CDR2 YFSETQ. With 0 bases removed from V and 5 bases from J, the gap between germline ends came to 15 bases. CDR3 length: 15 residues. The DNA of the CDR3 is TGCGCCAGCAGCTTGGGCGGGACGGAACTACACGAGCAGTACTTC. Amino acid sequence: CASSLGGTELHEQYF.

This clonotype was seen a few times. This chain joins TRBV11-1 and TRBJ2-5; D is undetermined. The CDR3 covers 11 residues. Trimming pared 4 bases from V and 9 bases from J, leaving 9 bases between. Germline assignment: CDR1 SGHAT and CDR2 FQDESV (reference sequence). The CDR3 here is CASSYGRAQYF. The CDR3 DNA reads TGTGCCAGCAGCTACGGAAGAGCCCAGTACTTC.

The chain links TRBV5-1 to TRBJ2-2; 7 nucleotides match TRBD2. V was pared by 3 bases and J by 7 bases, with 6 bases of the junction left unmatched. The CDR3 is 14 amino acids. CDR1 is SGHRS and CDR2 is YFSETQ in the germline V gene. The CDR3 is CASSSGLVCGELFF. The CDR3 nucleotides are TGCGCCAGCAGCTCCGGACTAGTCTGCGGGGAGCTGTTTTTT.

In its sample, this clonotype was seen a few times. V usage is TRBV6-5 and J usage is TRBJ2-7; 13 bases fit TRBD2. The germline CDR1 and CDR2 sequences are MNHEY and SVGAGI. The CDR3 loop spans 15 amino acids. Germline trimming cut 4 bases from V and 1 base from J; bases unmatched to any gene: 1. The CDR3 DNA sequence: TGTGCCAGCAGTTCGACTAGCGGGAGGTCCTACGAGCAGTACTTC. This gives the protein CASSSTSGRSYEQYF.

The CDR3 DNA reads TGTGCCAGCAGCTTCGCAGGGAGCACCGGGGAGCTGTTTTTT. Its translation is CASSFAGSTGELFF. The chain links TRBV7-9 to TRBJ2-2; D is possibly TRBD1 or TRBD2 (5 bases each). V lost 3 bases, J lost 4 bases, and 9 bases lay in between. This CDR3 has 14 amino acids. Germline CDR1 and CDR2: SEHNR and FQNEAQ (reference sequence).

The chain has TRBV18 and TRBJ1-1; the D is unclear. Germline loops: CDR1 KGHSH, CDR2 LQKENI. The CDR3 runs 14 residues. V lost 2 bases, J lost 2 bases, and 9 bases lay in between. The CDR3 DNA reads TGTGCCAGCTCACCAACTGGGGTAAACACTGAAGCTTTCTTT. Its translation is CASSPTGVNTEAFF.

The chain links TRBV5-1 to TRBJ2-5; possible D gene TRBD1, 6 bases. Trimming stripped 3 bases from V and 5 bases from J, with 14 bases between. The germline V gene has CDR1 SGHRS and CDR2 YFSETQ. The CDR3 has 14 amino acids. The CDR3, as DNA: TGCGCCAGCAGCTCAATCTCAGGGGTGGAGACCCAGTACTTC. The encoded protein is CASSSISGVETQYF.

This clonotype was seen a few times. This chain connects TRBV5-1 to TRBJ2-1, with 8 positions matching TRBD1. CDR1 and CDR2 (germline): SGHRS, YFSETQ. The ends lost 2 bases at V and 6 bases at J; junction bases unmatched: 4. This CDR3 has 14 amino acids. CDR3 sequence (DNA): TGCGCCAGCAGCTTTGGGACAGGCCGCAATGAGCAGTTCTTC. This sequence encodes CASSFGTGRNEQFF. Looking up the rest from reference TRBV5-1 and TRBJ2-1 gives the full variable domain: KAGVTQTPRYLIKTRGQQVTLSCSPISGHRSVSWYQQTPGQGLQFLFEYFSETQRNKGNFPGRFSGRQFSNSRSEMNVSTLELGDSALYLCASSFGTGRNEQFFGPGTRLTVL.

There are a few counts of this clonotype. The chain joins TRBV12-3 or TRBV12-4 to TRBJ2-7, with TRBD2 matching over 14 bases. CDR3 size: 19 residues. Trimming took 0 bases from V and 4 from J; bases not matched to a gene: 11. This CDR3 reads CASSLARTGTSGSGYEQYF. CDR3 sequence (DNA): TGTGCCAGCAGTTTAGCCCGGACCGGGACTAGCGGGAGTGGGTACGAGCAGTACTTC.

This clonotype was seen ten or more times. V is TRBV11-2 and J is TRBJ2-1; D may be TRBD2 (5 bases). The CDR3 totals 12 residues. Looked up from germline, CDR1 is SGHAT and CDR2 is FQNNGV. The ends were cut back, 5 bases at V and 8 bases at J, with 10 bases in the middle. The chain's CDR3 is CASSVRAHEQFF. As DNA, the CDR3 is TGTGCCAGCAGCGTGAGGGCCCATGAGCAGTTCTTC.

This sequence joins TRBV2 and TRBJ1-6; D is possibly TRBD1 (6 bases). The CDR3 is 14 amino acids. Between the trimmed V and J ends, which lost 6 bases and 7 bases, there was a span of 13 bases. Germline V CDR1 and CDR2: SNHLY, FYNNEI. CDR3 residues: CASSRGQTNSPLHF. The DNA for the CDR3 is TGTGCCAGCAGCCGAGGACAGACGAATTCACCCCTCCACTTT.

The rearrangement joins TRBV20-1 to TRBJ2-5; no reliable D call. CDR3 length: 13 residues. Deletions cut 5 bases from V and 4 bases from J, with 14 bases between. Per germline, CDR1 DFQATT and CDR2 SNEGSKA (reference sequence). The CDR3 region is CSAPTVARETQYF. CDR3 bases: TGCAGTGCTCCAACGGTAGCACGAGAGACCCAGTACTTC.

This clonotype showed up many times. V usage is TRBV20-1 and J usage is TRBJ2-5; TRBD2 is a possible D gene (6 bases). The CDR3 is made up of 11 amino acids. Germline V gene sequence: CDR1 DFQATT, CDR2 SNEGSKA (reference sequence). V lost 3 bases to trimming and J lost 8 bases, with 10 bases between them. CDR3: CSASGEETQYF. The CDR3 coding sequence is TGCAGTGCTAGCGGGGAGGAAACCCAGTACTTC.

In its sample, this clonotype was seen a few times. The gene calls are TRBV7-6 and TRBJ2-5; the D is unclear. Germline V gene lookup returns CDR1 SGHVS and CDR2 FNYEAQ. With 8 bases removed from V and 3 bases from J, the gap between germline ends came to 7 bases. CDR3 size: 11 residues. The CDR3 sequence is CASAAEETQYF. Written as DNA, the CDR3 is TGTGCCAGCGCAGCCGAAGAGACCCAGTACTTC.

This clonotype came up a few times. The chain carries TRBV6-1 and TRBJ1-5, with D hard to call. The CDR3 totals 14 residues. CDR1 and CDR2 from the germline V gene are MNHNS and SASEGT. The V end was cut by 5 bases, the J end by 4 bases, with 12 bases between. The CDR3 DNA reads as TGTGCCAGCAGTCGAAGACCTTGGAATCAGCCCCAGCATTTT. Protein product: CASSRRPWNQPQHF.

The chain has TRBV5-1 and TRBJ2-1; 9 bases are shared with TRBD1. Germline V gene lookup returns CDR1 SGHRS and CDR2 YFSETQ. The CDR3 is 15 residues long. V shed 4 bases, J shed 5 bases, and the junction held 7 bases outside the gene matches. The CDR3 here is CASSIGQGTHNEQFF. The CDR3 nucleotides read TGCGCCAGCAGCATAGGACAGGGGACCCACAATGAGCAGTTCTTC.